A single sample gave rise to the 18 T cell receptor beta chains below, sequenced in a study of T-cell memory formation after mild COVID-19. TCRdb re-analysed the 5' RACE reads in MiXCR, keeping a single row per CDR3 protein. The sample lists approximately 150,000 distinct CDR3 sequences; roughly 6.3% were seen once. What was sequenced was PBMCs or a T cell subset sorted from them (not recorded which). These receptors were taken from an adult woman who had mild COVID-19 (a few samples of this study predate the infection). Cell type and time point are not known.

This clonotype was counted a few times. This rearrangement joins TRBV19 to TRBJ2-1; 12 bases align to TRBD2. The trim removed 0 bases at V and 7 bases at J, leaving 4 bases unmatched. The CDR3 has 16 residues. Germline V gene data show CDR1 as LNHDA and CDR2 as SQIVND (reference sequence). CDR3 sequence (DNA): TGTGCCAGTAGTATAGACCTAGCGGGAGGGAAGAATGAGCAGTTCTTC. Translation gives CASSIDLAGGKNEQFF.

This clonotype was recorded at least ten times. J is TRBJ1-1 and V is TRBV4-1; TRBD1 might be the D (6 bases). The V gene's germline CDR1 is MGHRA and CDR2 YSYEKL. Trimming cost V 4 bases and J 0 bases, with 27 bases left between them. The CDR3 sequence is 20 residues long. The chain's CDR3 is CASSPPLESGRRGMNTEAFF. CDR3 DNA sequence: TGCGCCAGCAGCCCACCTCTAGAGAGTGGGAGGAGGGGGATGAACACTGAAGCTTTCTTT.

This clonotype was detected only a few times. This sequence joins TRBV6-5 and TRBJ2-3, with 15 positions matching TRBD2. The trim removed 6 bases at V and 1 base at J, leaving 5 bases unmatched. The CDR3 length is 17 residues. Germline V gene sequence: CDR1 MNHEY, CDR2 SVGAGI. CDR3 sequence reads: CASSPWTSGGGTDTQYF. The CDR3 region has the DNA TGTGCCAGCAGCCCCTGGACTAGCGGGGGGGGCACAGATACGCAGTATTTT.

As regards this clonotype: A much larger clone lies a single base off, so this may be a read error. The CDR3 spells CASSYPGSNEQYF. DNA for the CDR3: TGTGCCAGCAGTTACCCCGGGTCCAACGAGCAGTACTTC. The chain employs TRBV6-5 and TRBJ2-7; D gene unclear. Between the trimmed V and J ends, which lost 2 bases and 5 bases, there was a span of 10 bases. Germline V CDR1 and CDR2: MNHEY, SVGAGI. This CDR3 region has 13 residues.

Many counts were recorded for this clonotype. This rearrangement joins TRBV20-1 to TRBJ2-1; maybe TRBD2 (6 bases). Germline CDR1 DFQATT, CDR2 SNEGSKA (reference sequence). The CDR3 runs 16 residues. V lost 4 bases and J lost 4, with 20 bases in between. CDR3 sequence reads: CSATVNGGAKYNEQFF. CDR3 sequence (DNA): TGCAGTGCTACAGTCAACGGAGGGGCGAAATACAATGAGCAGTTCTTC.

This clonotype came up many times. The chain has TRBV29-1 and TRBJ2-7; the match to TRBD1 covers 7 bases. The V gene end was trimmed by 4 bases and the J gene end by 6 bases; junction bases not matched to a gene: 18. The CDR3 contains 16 residues. From germline, CDR1 is SQVTM and CDR2 ANQGSEA. The CDR3 DNA sequence: TGCAGCGTTGGACGCGGCGGCATGGGGGCAGGGGGCGAGCAGTACTTC. Protein product: CSVGRGGMGAGGEQYF.

This clonotype turned up a few times. The J gene is TRBJ2-2, the V gene TRBV7-6; 14 bases are shared with TRBD2. CDR1 is SGHVS, CDR2 FNYEAQ, per germline. The CDR3 loop spans 19 amino acids. V was pared by 3 bases and J by 5 bases, with 11 bases of the junction left unmatched. CDR3 nucleotides: TGTGCCAGCAGCTTGTTCACCGGGACTAGCGGGAGTGGGACCGGGGAGCTGTTTTTT. It translates to CASSLFTGTSGSGTGELFF.

The table lists this clonotype with many counts. The chain links TRBV20-1 to TRBJ2-5; D not resolved. V was cut by 3 bases and J by 6 bases, with 17 bases left in between. The germline CDR1 and CDR2 sequences are DFQATT and SNEGSKA (reference sequence). There are 14 residues in the CDR3. As DNA, the CDR3 is TGCAGTGCTAGCGAGGTAGAGCGACTGAAGACCCAGTACTTC. It codes for CSASEVERLKTQYF.

This clonotype was seen ten or more times. The chain joins TRBV4-3 to TRBJ1-5, with no clear D. Germline V gene lookup returns CDR1 LGHNA and CDR2 YSLEER. V lost 0 bases, J lost 7 bases, and 7 bases lay in between. There are 13 residues in the CDR3. The CDR3 DNA reads TGCGCCAGCAGCCAAGATCTGTACCAGCCCCAGCATTTT. Translating it yields CASSQDLYQPQHF.

J is TRBJ2-5 and V is TRBV11-2; maybe TRBD1 (5 bases). V shed 3 bases and J shed 1 base, with 15 bases lying between them. CDR1 and CDR2 from the germline V gene are SGHAT and FQNNGV. The CDR3 has 16 residues. The CDR3 loop reads CASSFLGRVTQETQYF. The CDR3 DNA sequence: TGTGCCAGCAGCTTTTTGGGCAGGGTAACCCAAGAGACCCAGTACTTC.

This rearrangement joins TRBV5-1 to TRBJ1-1; D is undetermined. Germline V lookup: CDR1 SGHRS, CDR2 YFSETQ. This CDR3 has 15 amino acids. Trimming removed 1 base at V and 0 bases at J, with 10 bases between. Here the CDR3 reads CASSLSMDLNTEAFF. Here the CDR3 DNA reads TGCGCCAGCAGCTTGTCGATGGATCTGAACACTGAAGCTTTCTTT.

The chain combines TRBV30 with TRBJ2-1, with D maybe TRBD2 (5 bases). CDR1 and CDR2 (germline): GTSNPN, SVGIG (reference sequence). V was clipped by 1 base and J by 0 bases, with 13 bases between them. The CDR3 contains 16 residues. The CDR3 bases are TGTGCCTGGAGTGGGGCGCGGAGGAGCTCCTACAATGAGCAGTTCTTC. As protein: CAWSGARRSSYNEQFF.

This clonotype occurred many times. The J gene is TRBJ1-2, the V gene TRBV12-3 or TRBV12-4; D is undetermined. This CDR3 has 14 amino acids. V lost 3 bases and J 4 bases, leaving 12 bases between the germline ends. CDR3 bases: TGTGCCAGCAGTTTCGGGATACGTGGCTATGGCTACACCTTC. It translates to CASSFGIRGYGYTF.

In this sample, this clonotype turned up many times. This chain joins TRBV13 and TRBJ2-7, with D maybe TRBD2 (6 bases). Germline values: CDR1 PRHDT, CDR2 FYEKMQ (reference sequence). There are 17 residues in the CDR3. Deletions cut 2 bases from V and 0 bases from J, with 17 bases between. The CDR3 region has the DNA TGTGCCAGCAGCTTAACGATTGGAGGGCTTAGCTCCTACGAGCAGTACTTC. It specifies CASSLTIGGLSSYEQYF.

This clonotype has ten or more counts. The chain is built from TRBV7-8 and TRBJ2-7; maybe TRBD2 (6 bases). V lost 8 bases and J 7 bases, leaving 24 bases between the germline ends. From germline, CDR1 is SGHVS and CDR2 FQNEAQ. The CDR3 is 15 residues long. The CDR3 loop is CASVPGSGVAGEQYF. In DNA, the CDR3 is TGTGCCAGCGTTCCTGGGTCGGGAGTGGCGGGGGAGCAGTACTTC.

This clonotype has just a few counts. This chain connects TRBV29-1 to TRBJ1-1; no reliable D call. The CDR3 has 12 amino acids. CDR1 SQVTM and CDR2 ANQGSEA come from the germline V gene. With 0 bases removed from V and 11 bases from J, the gap between germline ends came to 13 bases. DNA of the CDR3: TGCAGCGTTGAAGATTCAAGGGTTAGTGCTTTCTTT. Its translation is CSVEDSRVSAFF.

The V and J genes are TRBV2 and TRBJ2-1; possible D gene TRBD2, 7 bases. Per germline, CDR1 SNHLY and CDR2 FYNNEI. V lost 5 bases to trimming and J lost 5 bases, with 16 bases between them. This CDR3 has 15 amino acids. Here the CDR3 DNA reads TGTGCCAGCAGTCCTCAGGGCGGGGGCCACAATGAGCAGTTCTTC. Translation gives CASSPQGGGHNEQFF.

The chain combines TRBV24-1 with TRBJ2-3; no firm D call. V was clipped by 4 bases and J by 2 bases, with 6 bases between them. CDR3 length equals 13 residues. Germline V CDR1 and CDR2: KGHDR, SFDVKD. The CDR3 sequence: CATSDLYTDTQYF. In DNA form, the CDR3 reads TGTGCCACCAGTGACTTATACACAGATACGCAGTATTTT.